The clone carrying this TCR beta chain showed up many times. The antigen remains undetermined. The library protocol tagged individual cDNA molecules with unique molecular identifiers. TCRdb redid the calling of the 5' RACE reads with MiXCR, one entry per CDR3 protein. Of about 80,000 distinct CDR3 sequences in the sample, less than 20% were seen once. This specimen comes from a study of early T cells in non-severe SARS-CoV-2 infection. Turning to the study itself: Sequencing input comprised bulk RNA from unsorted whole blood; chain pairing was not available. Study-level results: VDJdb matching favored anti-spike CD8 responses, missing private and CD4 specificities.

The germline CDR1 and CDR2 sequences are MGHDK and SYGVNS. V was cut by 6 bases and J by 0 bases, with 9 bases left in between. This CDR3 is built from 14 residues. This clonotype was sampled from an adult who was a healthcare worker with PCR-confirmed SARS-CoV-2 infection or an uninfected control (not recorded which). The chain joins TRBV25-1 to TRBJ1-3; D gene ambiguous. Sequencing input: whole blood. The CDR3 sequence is CASRKGGSGNTIYF. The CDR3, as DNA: TGTGCCAGCAGGAAGGGTGGCTCTGGAAACACCATATATTTT.